This T cell receptor (beta chain) was identified in a study of T cell clonotyping in hematopoietic cell transplantation. The overall study: Recipient samples before transplant were obtained post-cytoreduction.

As for time point: recipient sample about 28 days before transplant, after cytoreduction. Germline-derived CDR1 and CDR2 are MNHEY and SMNVEV (reference sequence). This CDR3 has 13 amino acids. V gave up 2 bases and J gave up 2 bases, with 6 bases separating them. Profiled with immunoSEQ multiplex PCR; TCRdb holds only in-frame clones, not every one. The sample consists of 15,000 to 20,000 clones, about 80% of them appearing once. The chain employs TRBV27 and TRBJ1-2, with D uncertain. The clonotype originates from a man in his sixties with acute myeloid leukemia. Some clones in this sample may be carry-over from other donors' samples. Sequenced here: peripheral blood mononuclear cells, sampled before stem cell transplant. The CDR3 spells CASSLNTNYGYTF. The CDR3 DNA follows: TGTGCCAGCAGTTTAAACACCAACTATGGCTACACCTTC.